This T cell receptor beta chain was observed in a study of beta chain features in type 1 diabetes. The whole isolated RNA underwent reverse transcription, so sequencing captured expressed TCRB transcripts. Each sample of naive, central memory or regulatory T cells had, on average, approximately 4 million reads. Generated by immunoSEQ multiplex PCR, the TCRdb table keeps only in-frame clones and is missing some. The profile covers hundreds of thousands of clones, with roughly 16% appearing a single time and 0.07% to 0.095% taken by the ten largest. Study-wide points: Any HLA type influence on TCRB rearrangement was left unresolved here. When Type 1 diabetes patients were examined, their TCRB CDR3s proved moderately but significantly shorter in all four CD4+ subsets.

Sorted populations all had greater than 95% purity. As to this clone: The antigen is undetermined.

The sequencing sample was made of naive CD4+ T cells from blood. The receptor was isolated from a man between 18 and 35 years old in good health.

DNA of the CDR3: TGCGCCAGCAGCTTGGAGGCAGCAAGCTCTGGGGCCAACGTCCTGACTTTC. Its protein product is CASSLEAASSGANVLTF. The chain employs TRBV5-1 and TRBJ2-6; D gene unclear. CDR3 length: 17 amino acids. In germline, CDR1 is SGHRS, CDR2 YFSETQ. The V and J ends lost 0 bases and 0 bases respectively, with 10 bases between them. Using reference TRBV5-1 and TRBJ2-6 for the parts outside the CDR3, the full variable domain is KAGVTQTPRYLIKTRGQQVTLSCSPISGHRSVSWYQQTPGQGLQFLFEYFSETQRNKGNFPGRFSGRQFSNSRSEMNVSTLELGDSALYLCASSLEAASSGANVLTFGAGSRLTVL.